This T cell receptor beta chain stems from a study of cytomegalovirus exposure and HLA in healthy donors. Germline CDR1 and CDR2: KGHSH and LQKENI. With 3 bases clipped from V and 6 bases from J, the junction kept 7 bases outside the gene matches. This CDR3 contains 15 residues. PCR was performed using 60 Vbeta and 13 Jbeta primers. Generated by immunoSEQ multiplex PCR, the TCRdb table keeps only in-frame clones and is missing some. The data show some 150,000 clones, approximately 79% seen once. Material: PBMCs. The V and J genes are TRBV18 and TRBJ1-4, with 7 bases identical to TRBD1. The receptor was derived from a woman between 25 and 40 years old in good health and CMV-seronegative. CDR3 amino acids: CASSPRAGGDEKLFF. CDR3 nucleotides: TGTGCCAGCTCACCCCGGGCAGGGGGAGATGAAAAACTGTTTTTT. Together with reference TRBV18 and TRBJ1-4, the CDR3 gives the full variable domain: NAGVMQNPRHLVRRRGQEARLRCSPMKGHSHVYWYRQLPEEGLKFMVYLQKENIIDESGMPKERFSAEFPKEGPSILRIQQVVRGDSAAYFCASSPRAGGDEKLFFGSGTQLSVL.